This TCR beta chain was profiled in a study of T cell responses to AZD1222 COVID-19 vaccine. The study, taken as a whole, reports: None of the repertoires were sampled until the peak T cell response had passed.

Note on this clone: Its specificity is unknown.

In germline, CDR1 is SGHTA, CDR2 FQGTGA. Trimming left V 0 bases short and J 3 bases short, with 11 bases between. CDR3 length: 15 amino acids. Clones were sequenced by immunoSEQ multiplex PCR, and TCRdb holds only the in-frame ones, with some missing. The sample lists over 150,000 clones; about 94% were seen once. Sample: peripheral blood, taken 28 days after the second AZD1222 dose. The TCR originated in an adult who received the AZD1222 COVID-19 vaccine. The V call is TRBV7-3, the J call TRBJ1-1, with D perhaps matching TRBD1 (6 bases). Written as DNA, the CDR3 is TGTGCCAGCAGCTTAACGGGGGCGCGGGACACTGAAGCTTTCTTT. Its translation: CASSLTGARDTEAFF.